The sequence of this T cell receptor (beta chain) was determined in a study of control samples from healthy donors and cancer patients. Sequenced by immunoSEQ multiplex PCR; TCRdb stores in-frame clones only, minus some. Seen here are about 100,000 clones, roughly 84% observed once, and the top ten hold about 20%. This TCR came from a woman in her fifties or sixties in good health. The source material was blood.

The CDR3 sequence: CSGHIGQGGYTF. CDR3 coding DNA: TGCAGCGGCCACATTGGTCAAGGGGGCTACACCTTC. This rearrangement joins TRBV29-1 to TRBJ1-2; D remains unclear. This CDR3 comprises 12 residues. Between the trimmed V and J ends, which lost 7 bases and 8 bases, there was a span of 17 bases. The germline V gene has CDR1 SQVTM and CDR2 ANQGSEA.